The rows below give T cell receptor beta chains drawn from one sample of a study of blood T cell repertoires in COVID-19. Profiling relied on immunoSEQ multiplex PCR, and the TCRdb table lists in-frame clones only, not all of them. The top ten clones hold roughly 0.99% of a sample with hundreds of thousands of clones, over 75% of them seen once. Sequenced: PBMCs or T cells enriched from blood (not recorded which). Receptors were obtained from a man aged 18 to 29 who had recovered from COVID-19. Both conserved end residues are part of each CDR3. D genes are given only for firm matches. Only some rows state a clone size, as once, few, many or a class for expanded clones.

>.|TRBD1|TRBJ2-1|TRBV24-1
TGTGCCACCAGTGACCCCGCAGGGGGTAATGAGCAGTTCTTC
CATSDPAGGNEQFF
>.|.|TRBJ2-3|TRBV5-8
TGTGCCAGCAGCTTGGGTTATAGCACAGATACGCAGTATTTT
CASSLGYSTDTQYF
>.|.|TRBJ2-3|TRBV20-1
TGCAGTGCGGAGGTGTTAGATACGCAGTATTTT
CSAEVLDTQYF
>.|.|TRBJ2-6|TRBV27
TGTGCCAGCAGTTTGCAGGGTCCCGCTGGGGCCAACGTCCTGACTTTC
CASSLQGPAGANVLTF
>.|.|TRBJ1-3|TRBV9
TGTGCCAGCAGCGTAGAAGGGGCAGGCTCTGGAAACACCATATATTTT
CASSVEGAGSGNTIYF
>.|.|TRBJ1-5|TRBV28
TGTGCCAGCAGTTTGGGGCAGACGAAGGCCCAGCATTTT
CASSLGQTKAQHF
>.|.|TRBJ1-2|TRBV28
TGTGCCAGCAGTTTCCCCAGGGGCGGTAACTATGGCTACACCTTC
CASSFPRGGNYGYTF
>.|.|TRBJ2-7|TRBV4-2
TGTGCCAGCAGCCAAGGCTTCCCTCTCACAGTCTCCTACGAGCAGTACTTC
CASSQGFPLTVSYEQYF
>.|TRBD1|TRBJ1-5|TRBV19
TGTGCCAGTAGTATAGTTGGACAGGGTCGATCTCAGCCCCAGCATTTT
CASSIVGQGRSQPQHF
>.|TRBD1|TRBJ1-2|TRBV7-9
TGTGCCAGCAGCTCGGGACAGAACTATGGCTACACCTTC
CASSSGQNYGYTF
>.|.|TRBJ1-1|TRBV18
TGTGCCAGCTCACGGACAGATAACACTGAAGCTTTCTTT
CASSRTDNTEAFF
>.|.|TRBJ1-1|TRBV12-3/TRBV12-4
TGTGCCAGCAGTTTGATGGCCAGGGCTGAGGCTTTCTTT
CASSLMARAEAFF
>.|.|TRBJ2-1|TRBV5-4
TGTGCCAGCAGCTCTGCCTCGGCAGGTGGATACAATGAGCAGTTCTTC
CASSSASAGGYNEQFF
>.|.|TRBJ2-2|TRBV20-1
TGCAGTGCTAGTCCAGCCGGGGAGCTGTTTTTT
CSASPAGELFF
>once|TRBD2|TRBJ2-2|TRBV7-8
TGTGCCAGCGGCCCCGGGACTAGCGGGAGCCGAGCCGGGGAGCTGTTTTTT
CASGPGTSGSRAGELFF
>once|.|TRBJ1-6|TRBV11-2
TGTGCCAGCAGCCCAGGGGAGAATTCACCCCTCCACTTT
CASSPGENSPLHF
>.|.|TRBJ1-2|TRBV9
TGTGCCAGCAGCGTAGGGGGAGGTGTGAACCCCTATGGCTACACCTTC
CASSVGGGVNPYGYTF
>.|TRBD2|TRBJ2-1|TRBV7-6
TGTGCCAGCAGCTTAGCGAGGACTAGCGGTCTAACCTACAATGAGCAGTTCTTC
CASSLARTSGLTYNEQFF
>.|.|TRBJ1-6|TRBV12-3/TRBV12-4
TGTGCCAGCAGTTCATCACTAGGACCCCTCCACTTT
CASSSSLGPLHF
>.|TRBD1|TRBJ2-5|TRBV15
TGTGCCACCAGCAGAACACCGACAGGGCGGGAGACCCAGTACTTC
CATSRTPTGRETQYF
>once|.|TRBJ1-4|TRBV28
TGTGCCAGCAGTCCTTCCCCGGGGATAAGTAATGAAAAACTGTTTTTT
CASSPSPGISNEKLFF
>once|TRBD1|TRBJ2-7|TRBV5-1
TGCGCCAGCAGCTTGCCGACAGGGGACTCCTACGAGCAGTACTTC
CASSLPTGDSYEQYF
>.|TRBD2|TRBJ2-1|TRBV19
TGTGCCAGTAGTCCCGCTCTTATACGGGAGGACTCCTACAATGAGCAGTTCTTC
CASSPALIREDSYNEQFF
>.|.|TRBJ2-1|TRBV5-1
TGCGCCAGCAGCTTGCAGGGCGGTGAGCAGTTCTTC
CASSLQGGEQFF
>once|.|TRBJ2-3|TRBV7-3
TGTGCCAGCGTCCCAACACTATCCCCCGCGGATACGCAGTATTTT
CASVPTLSPADTQYF
>.|.|TRBJ2-2|TRBV5-1
TGCGCCAGCAGCTTGGCAGGTACCGGGGAGCTGTTTTTT
CASSLAGTGELFF
>once|.|TRBJ2-5|TRBV28
TGTGCCGCCACGGAGACAGGAGAGACCCAGTACTTC
CAATETGETQYF
>.|.|TRBJ1-5|TRBV19
TGTGCCAGTAGTATTGGCAGGGATAATCAGCCCCAGCATTTT
CASSIGRDNQPQHF
>.|TRBD1|TRBJ1-2|TRBV15
TGTGCCACCAGCGGCGTGGACAGGGGCTATGGCTACACCTTC
CATSGVDRGYGYTF
>.|TRBD2|TRBJ2-7|TRBV9
TGTGCCAGCAGCGCCACCGGGACTAGCGGATTCTACGAGCAGTACTTC
CASSATGTSGFYEQYF
>.|.|TRBJ2-7|TRBV18
TGTGCCAGCTCACCAACGGGGAGCTCCTACGAGCAGTACTTC
CASSPTGSSYEQYF
>once|TRBD2|TRBJ2-1|TRBV9
TGTGCCAGCAGCCCCCGAATTGCCCGACTAGCGGGGTTGAATGAGCAGTTCTTC
CASSPRIARLAGLNEQFF
>.|.|TRBJ2-7|TRBV30
TGTGCCTGGACAGGGGAAAGCTACGAGCAGTACTTC
CAWTGESYEQYF
>.|TRBD2|TRBJ2-1|TRBV24-1
TGTGCCACCCGGGAGGACTACAATGAGCAGTTCTTC
CATREDYNEQFF
>.|.|TRBJ2-3|TRBV24-1
TGTGCCACCACGACAGGCAATAAAGGCACAGATACGCAGTATTTT
CATTTGNKGTDTQYF
>.|TRBD1|TRBJ1-2|TRBV12-5
TGTGCTAGTGGCGCGCCCGGGACAGGGAAAAACTATGGCTACACCTTC
CASGAPGTGKNYGYTF
>.|TRBD1|TRBJ1-4|TRBV9
TGTGCCAGCAGCGAAACAGGGGGGGCAAAACTGTTTTTT
CASSETGGAKLFF
>.|.|TRBJ1-1|TRBV7-3
TGTGCCAGCAGCTTACGGACACGGATGAACACTGAAGCTTTCTTT
CASSLRTRMNTEAFF
>.|TRBD2|TRBJ2-1|TRBV28
TGTGCCAGCAGTCCCACTAGCGGGAGAGGCTACAATGAGCAGTTCTTC
CASSPTSGRGYNEQFF
>.|.|TRBJ1-5|TRBV28
TGTGCCAGCAGTTTTCGAACAGGATATAGCAATCAGCCCCAGCATTTT
CASSFRTGYSNQPQHF
>few|.|TRBJ1-5|TRBV28
TGTGCCAGCAGTTTATTGGCAGCGTATCAGCCCCAGCATTTT
CASSLLAAYQPQHF
>few|.|TRBJ1-3|TRBV15
TGTGCCACCAGCAGAGATTCCAGCTCTGGAAACACCATATATTTT
CATSRDSSSGNTIYF
>few|.|TRBJ1-5|TRBV9
TGTGCCAGCAGCGTAGGGACGGGAGATCAGCCCCAGCATTTT
CASSVGTGDQPQHF
>.|.|TRBJ2-5|TRBV6-5
TGTGCCAGCAGTTACTCGATCCCGACTAGAAAAGAGACCCAGTACTTC
CASSYSIPTRKETQYF
>.|TRBD2|TRBJ2-1|TRBV4-2
TGTGCCAGCAGCCCTTGGACTAGCGGGTCGATCAATGAGCAGTTCTTC
CASSPWTSGSINEQFF
>.|.|TRBJ1-2|TRBV7-8
TGTGCCAGCAGTTGGGGGGGAGGCGGCAGTGGCTACACCTTC
CASSWGGGGSGYTF
>.|.|TRBJ1-1|TRBV27
TGTGCCAGCAGCCAGTCGAACACTGAAGCTTTCTTT
CASSQSNTEAFF
>.|.|TRBJ2-2|TRBV2
TGTGCCAGCAAGGAGGGGGGGCCGACCGGGGAGCTGTTTTTT
CASKEGGPTGELFF